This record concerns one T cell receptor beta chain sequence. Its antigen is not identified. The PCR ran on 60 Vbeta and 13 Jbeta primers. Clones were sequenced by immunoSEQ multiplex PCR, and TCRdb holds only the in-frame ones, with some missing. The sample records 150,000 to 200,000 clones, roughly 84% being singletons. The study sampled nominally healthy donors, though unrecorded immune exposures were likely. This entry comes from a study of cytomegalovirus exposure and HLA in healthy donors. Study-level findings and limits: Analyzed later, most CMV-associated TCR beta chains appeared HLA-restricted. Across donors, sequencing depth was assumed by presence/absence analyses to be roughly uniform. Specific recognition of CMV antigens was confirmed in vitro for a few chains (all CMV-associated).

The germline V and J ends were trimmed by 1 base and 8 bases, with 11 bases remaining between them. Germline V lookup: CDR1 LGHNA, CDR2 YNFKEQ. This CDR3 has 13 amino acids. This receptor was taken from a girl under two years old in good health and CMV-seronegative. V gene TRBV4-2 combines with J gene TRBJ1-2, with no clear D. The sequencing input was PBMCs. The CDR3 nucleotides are TGTGCCAGCAGCCAAGCCCCCCGAGGAGGCTACACCTTC. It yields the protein CASSQAPRGGYTF.